Listed below are T cell receptor beta chains from one sample, sequenced in a study of shared clonotypes between healthy human individuals. Using immunoSEQ multiplex PCR, the repertoire was profiled, and TCRdb retains in-frame clones only, with some absent. The sample consists of about 800,000 clones, around 96% of them appearing once. Source material: naive CD8+ T cells sorted from blood. The receptors derive from a man aged 25-45 years in good health. Each CDR3 is given with its conserved first and last residue. The D gene is left open where the match is weak. Clone size is stated in some rows and not others, as once, few, many or a class when expanded.

D: NA; size: NA; V: TRBV12-5; J: TRBJ2-1; DNA: TGTGCTAGTGGTTTGGTACGGGATGAGCAGTTCTTC; CDR3: CASGLVRDEQFF
D: NA; size: NA; V: TRBV7-9; J: TRBJ2-7; DNA: TGTGCCAGCAGCCCCCCCGGGACCCCGTCCTACGAGCAGTACTTC; CDR3: CASSPPGTPSYEQYF
D: TRBD2; size: once; V: TRBV7-9; J: TRBJ2-1; DNA: TGTGCCAGCAGCTTAGTTGGGACGGGGGGAAGCAATGAGCAGTTCTTC; CDR3: CASSLVGTGGSNEQFF
D: NA; size: NA; V: TRBV11-2; J: TRBJ1-1; DNA: TGTGCCAGCAGCCCGCATTGGAACACTGAAGCTTTCTTT; CDR3: CASSPHWNTEAFF
D: TRBD2; size: NA; V: TRBV7-9; J: TRBJ2-1; DNA: TGTGCCAGCAGCTTAAGTAGCGGGCGCTCCTACAATGAGCAGTTCTTC; CDR3: CASSLSSGRSYNEQFF
D: NA; size: NA; V: TRBV25-1; J: TRBJ2-7; DNA: TGTGCCAGCAGGACAACCTACGAGCAGTACTTC; CDR3: CASRTTYEQYF
D: NA; size: NA; V: TRBV27; J: TRBJ2-7; DNA: TGTGCCACCAGGGACATCTACGAGCAGTACTTC; CDR3: CATRDIYEQYF
D: NA; size: NA; V: TRBV28; J: TRBJ1-3; DNA: TGTGCCAGCAGTTTGGACATAAACTCTGGAAACACCATATATTTT; CDR3: CASSLDINSGNTIYF
D: NA; size: once; V: TRBV19; J: TRBJ2-5; DNA: TGTGCCAGTGGACGAGAGACCCAGTACTTC; CDR3: CASGRETQYF
D: TRBD2; size: NA; V: TRBV9; J: TRBJ2-1; DNA: TGTGCCAGCAGCGCTTCGGGACTAGGATTTTGGAATGAGCAGTTCTTC; CDR3: CASSASGLGFWNEQFF
D: NA; size: NA; V: TRBV11-2; J: TRBJ2-1; DNA: TGTGCCAGCAGCCCCTATGGGAGAGACAATGAGCAGTTCTTC; CDR3: CASSPYGRDNEQFF
D: TRBD2; size: NA; V: TRBV29-1; J: TRBJ2-1; DNA: TGCAGCGTTGAAGGTGTTAGCGCTAGCGGGGCCCCGAATGAGCAGTTCTTC; CDR3: CSVEGVSASGAPNEQFF
D: NA; size: NA; V: TRBV5-1; J: TRBJ1-1; DNA: TGCGCCAGCAGCTTGCGTAGGGGAGTCACTGAAGCTTTCTTT; CDR3: CASSLRRGVTEAFF
D: TRBD2; size: once; V: TRBV28; J: TRBJ2-7; DNA: TGTGCCAGCAGTTTTCGGGGGGTAGAGCAGTACTTC; CDR3: CASSFRGVEQYF
D: NA; size: NA; V: TRBV7-2; J: TRBJ2-7; DNA: TGTGCCAGCAGAATAGCCGGGATCAGACGCTACGAGCAGTACTTC; CDR3: CASRIAGIRRYEQYF
D: NA; size: NA; V: TRBV2; J: TRBJ2-3; DNA: TGTGCCGCCCAACCAACAGATACGCAGTATTTT; CDR3: CAAQPTDTQYF
D: NA; size: NA; V: TRBV5-8; J: TRBJ1-2; DNA: TGTGCCAGCAGCCCCATCGGGCGGATAAAGTTTAACTATGGCTACACCTTC; CDR3: CASSPIGRIKFNYGYTF
D: NA; size: NA; V: TRBV11-1; J: TRBJ2-2; DNA: TGTGCCAGCAGCTTGGGCACCGGGGAGCTGTTTTTT; CDR3: CASSLGTGELFF
D: NA; size: NA; V: TRBV6-6; J: TRBJ2-1; DNA: TGTGCCAGCAGACTGACAGCGGACAATGAGCAGTTCTTC; CDR3: CASRLTADNEQFF
D: TRBD2; size: NA; V: TRBV11-2; J: TRBJ2-7; DNA: TGTGCCAGCAGCTTATTGGAGGTCTGGACTAGCGGCTCCTACGAGCAGTACTTC; CDR3: CASSLLEVWTSGSYEQYF
D: NA; size: NA; V: TRBV4-1; J: TRBJ2-3; DNA: TGCGCCAGCAGAAACAGGGTAGGCACAGATACGCAGTATTTT; CDR3: CASRNRVGTDTQYF
D: TRBD1; size: NA; V: TRBV27; J: TRBJ1-2; DNA: TGTGCCAGCAGTTCCGGGACAGGGGTCGGCTACACCTTC; CDR3: CASSSGTGVGYTF
D: TRBD2; size: NA; V: TRBV7-2; J: TRBJ2-3; DNA: TGTGCCAGCAGCTTATTGGTTATAGCGGGTTCCACAGATACGCAGTATTTT; CDR3: CASSLLVIAGSTDTQYF
D: TRBD2; size: once; V: TRBV29-1; J: TRBJ2-7; DNA: TGCAGCGTTGTCGGTATAGGACTAGCCTACGAGCAGTACTTC; CDR3: CSVVGIGLAYEQYF
D: TRBD2; size: NA; V: TRBV7-9; J: TRBJ2-7; DNA: TGTGCCAGCAGCCTGGTCACTAGCGGGAGTTTGATCGCCTACGAGCAGTACTTC; CDR3: CASSLVTSGSLIAYEQYF
D: NA; size: NA; V: TRBV10-1; J: TRBJ2-2; DNA: TGCGCCAGCAGTTTGGTGGGCACCGGGAAGCTGTTTTTT; CDR3: CASSLVGTGKLFF